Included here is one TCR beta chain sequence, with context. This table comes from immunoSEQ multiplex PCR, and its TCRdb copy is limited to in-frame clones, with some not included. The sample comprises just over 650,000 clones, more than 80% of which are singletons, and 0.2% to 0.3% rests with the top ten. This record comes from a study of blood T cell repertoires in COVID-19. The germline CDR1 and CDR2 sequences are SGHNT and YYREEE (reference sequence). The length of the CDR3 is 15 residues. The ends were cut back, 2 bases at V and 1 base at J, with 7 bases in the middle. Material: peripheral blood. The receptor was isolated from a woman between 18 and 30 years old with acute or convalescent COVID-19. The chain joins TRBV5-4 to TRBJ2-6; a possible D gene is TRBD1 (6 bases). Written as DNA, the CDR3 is TGTGCCAGCAGCTTCGGGACATCTGGGGCCAACGTCCTGACTTTC. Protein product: CASSFGTSGANVLTF.